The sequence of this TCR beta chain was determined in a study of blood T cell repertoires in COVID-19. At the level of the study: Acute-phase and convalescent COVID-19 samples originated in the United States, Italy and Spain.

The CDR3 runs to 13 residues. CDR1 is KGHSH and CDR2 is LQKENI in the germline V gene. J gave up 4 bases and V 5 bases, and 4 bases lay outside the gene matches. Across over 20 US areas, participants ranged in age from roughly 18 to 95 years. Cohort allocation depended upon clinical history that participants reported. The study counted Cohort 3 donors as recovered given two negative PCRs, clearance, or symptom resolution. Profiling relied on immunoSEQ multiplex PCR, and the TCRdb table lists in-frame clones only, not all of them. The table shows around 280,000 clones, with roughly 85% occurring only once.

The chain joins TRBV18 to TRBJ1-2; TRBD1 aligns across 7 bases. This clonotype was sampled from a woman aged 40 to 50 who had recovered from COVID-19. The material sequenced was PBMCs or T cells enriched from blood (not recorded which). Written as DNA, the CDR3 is TGTGCCAGCTCAGGGGACAGCTTCTATGGCTACACCTTC. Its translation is CASSGDSFYGYTF.